This T cell receptor (beta chain) is drawn from a study of shared clonotypes between healthy human individuals (dated by TCRdb to the early 2020s). Regarding the complete study: The cohort included a few men and a couple of women between 18 and 49 years of age. For each donor, CD4 naive and CD4 memory were each run on three plates, CD8 naive on two plates, and CD8 memory on one plate. Blood TCR repertoires of about five healthy adults were deeply sequenced to estimate repertoire size and the extent of clonotype sharing between individuals. Different laboratories and diverse techniques were used to prepare libraries and sequence TCR repertoires, to increase sequencing depth and limit assay-specific biases. Per donor, leukapheresis produced somewhere between about 0.94 and 8.9 billion PBMCs. Points the paper makes about the study in general: Sampling was restricted to blood, and TCR repertoires in tissue are likely to differ from TCR repertoires in blood. About 4.5% of naive CD4, around 3.5% of naive CD8, 2.3% of memory CD4, and approximately 0.4% of memory CD8 clonotypes were shared across several donors. Based on pairwise subsampling, the degree of clonotype sharing among donors was expected to be affected by sequencing depth. Larger estimated clonotype richness was generally found for naive subsets than for memory subsets. The small number of donors limited the genetic and exposure-history diversity represented. Rarefaction of sorted-subset datasets indicated incomplete sequencing despite the large sequencing depth. Higher generation probabilities were observed for clonotypes shared by all four sorted-subset donors than for non-shared clonotypes.

TCR CDR3 regions were amplified from genomic DNA by multiplex PCR using the deep immunoSEQ assay. Extracted genomic DNA from each cell subset was distributed evenly across all wells of several immunoSEQ 96-well plates, and each plate was treated as a replicate. For sorted subsets, each replicate PCR was loaded with 200 ng genomic DNA, equivalent to 30,000 or so T cell genomes. The purified libraries were quantified using a Qubit 3.0 fluorometer, sized with a Bioanalyzer 2100, and then quantified again using the KAPA Library Quantification kit. A separate single-read 150-cycle Illumina NextSeq 550 flow cell was used to sequence each immunoSEQ 96-well plate. The paper's data handling went like this. Because the immunoSEQ output held only junctional sequences and lacked quality scores, the filtering could not match the filtering applied to full-length reads. Sequences were annotated with PyIR, a Python wrapper for IgBLAST v1.9, and V/J genes and CDR3 were assigned using IMGT germline references. Reads were removed for weak V/J assignments (E-value above 1e-6), missing CDR3, stop codons, out-of-frame junctions, or ambiguous translated residues. V3J clonotypes were defined by identical inferred V gene, J gene, and CDR3 amino acid sequence. The percentage overlap between two repertoires was calculated by dividing the number of shared unique clonotypes by the size of the smaller repertoire. Richness of each repertoire was evaluated using RTK rarefaction, the Chao1 estimator, and Recon v2.1 estimates of unobserved clonotypes. For all TCRbeta clonotypes obtained by the gDNA method from a handful of donors, generation probabilities were computed with OLGA. The table comes from immuneACCESS by way of TCRdb, which keeps in-frame sequences with V and J called. Part of the clones is missing from these tables; in studies checked, under half for an unresolved V gene and the rest for unknown reasons. The DNA gave D and trimming, while V, J and clone size come from that table. The sample table holds millions of clones, of which about 92% were seen once. 1.5% to 2% of the sample belongs to the ten largest clones.

The table lists this clone with a count of one. Its antigen is still unknown. No much larger clone is present one base from it, and per-base qualities are unavailable. Reading the germline V gene gives CDR1 SNHLY and CDR2 FYNNEI. Taken from cysteine to phenylalanine, the CDR3 has 17 residues. The kept DNA is CDR3 alone, 51 bases in frame from the first base. After removal of 6 bases from V and 2 bases from J, the junction retains 15 bases not matched to a gene. CD8 naive samples were obtained by positive selection for CCR7 among CD45RO-negative cells, yielding a CD45RA+CCR7+ population from which TemRA cells were excluded. The donors were healthy, HIV-negative adults who had no recently reported acute infections or vaccinations. Every donor was a Caucasian adult living in Nashville, Tennessee, USA. After blood collection by leukapheresis, PBMCs were isolated using Ficoll-Histopaque density gradient centrifugation and then cryopreserved in the vapor phase of liquid nitrogen. Analytical flow cytometry was used to check the purity and quantity of every magnetically sorted T cell population. Genomic DNA was isolated from each sorted fraction and quantified by UV absorbance on a Nanodrop 2000c.

This receptor was obtained from a man in his late teens or twenties in good health. Some clones in this sample may be carry-over from other donors' samples. The rearrangement combines TRBV2 with TRBJ1-2; the central 7 bases match TRBD1. Sequencing was carried out using naive CD8+ T cells from PBMCs. The cell subset or site label, read with the paper, signifies: CD45RA+CCR7+. CDR3 protein: CASRETNIRGVNYGYTF. The DNA sequence reads TGTGCCAGCAGAGAAACAAATATCAGGGGGGTAAACTATGGCTACACCTTC.